Listed below are T cell receptor beta chains from one sample, sequenced in a study of Ad26.COV2.S vaccination and SARS-CoV-2 variants. Assay used: immunoSEQ multiplex PCR; TCRdb lists only in-frame clones, some missing. Here the sample spans some 180,000 clones, roughly 85% being singletons. The sample in question was peripheral blood, obtained after recovery from COVID-19. These receptors all come from a human donor who had recovered from COVID-19. Each CDR3 is given with its conserved first and last residue. The order of the fields is J gene, D gene, clone size, V gene, CDR3 protein, CDR3 DNA. A D gene is named only where the DNA matches it firmly. The listing skips clone size in some rows; elsewhere it reads once, few, many or a size class.

>TRBJ2-1|TRBD2|-|TRBV27
CASSPLAGGLYNEQFF
TGTGCCAGCAGTCCCTTAGCGGGAGGGCTCTACAATGAGCAGTTCTTC
>TRBJ1-2|-|few|TRBV21-1
CASSKVWPYGYTF
TGTGCCAGCAGCAAAGTGTGGCCCTATGGCTACACCTTC
>TRBJ2-1|-|once|TRBV5-4
CASSPRDSYNEQFF
TGTGCCAGCAGCCCCCGGGACTCCTACAATGAGCAGTTCTTC
>TRBJ2-5|TRBD1|-|TRBV10-3
CAIGGQGGQETQYF
TGTGCCATCGGGGGACAGGGGGGGCAAGAGACCCAGTACTTC
>TRBJ1-4|-|-|TRBV4-1
CASSRVAEKLFF
TGCGCCAGCAGCCGCGTAGCGGAAAAACTGTTTTTT
>TRBJ2-5|-|-|TRBV5-6
CASSSPLGPLKETQYF
TGTGCCAGCAGCTCCCCGTTAGGACCCTTGAAAGAGACCCAGTACTTC
>TRBJ2-3|TRBD2|-|TRBV6-6
CASSPLPSGVLTDTQYF
TGTGCCAGCAGTCCCCTCCCTAGCGGGGTGCTCACAGATACGCAGTATTTT
>TRBJ2-3|-|-|TRBV5-5
CASSSGDSWDTQYF
TGTGCCAGCAGCTCGGGCGACTCATGGGATACGCAGTATTTT
>TRBJ2-5|TRBD2|-|TRBV27
CASSLAGVETQYF
TGTGCCAGCAGTTTAGCGGGGGTTGAGACCCAGTACTTC
>TRBJ2-5|-|-|TRBV5-6
CASSSSQGNQETQYF
TGTGCCAGCAGCTCCTCGCAGGGCAACCAAGAGACCCAGTACTTC
>TRBJ2-7|TRBD1|many|TRBV11-2
CASSPGQGKSEQYF
TGTGCCAGCAGCCCGGGACAGGGGAAGAGCGAGCAGTACTTC
>TRBJ2-7|TRBD2|-|TRBV5-4
CASSPSGRAHEQYF
TGTGCCAGCAGCCCTAGCGGGAGGGCCCACGAGCAGTACTTC
>TRBJ2-3|-|-|TRBV9
CASSVGTTDTQYF
TGTGCCAGCAGCGTAGGCACCACAGATACGCAGTATTTT
>TRBJ2-1|-|-|TRBV9
CASSASAPSYNEQFF
TGTGCCAGCAGCGCATCTGCTCCCTCCTACAATGAGCAGTTCTTC
>TRBJ1-5|TRBD1|-|TRBV10-3
CAISESPWLGTVYYSNQPQHF
TGTGCCATCAGTGAGTCGCCGTGGTTAGGGACAGTCTATTATAGCAATCAGCCCCAGCATTTT
>TRBJ1-1|TRBD1|-|TRBV5-1
CASSSDRGRLRTEAFF
TGCGCCAGCAGCTCCGACAGGGGGCGCTTAAGGACTGAAGCTTTCTTT
>TRBJ2-5|-|once|TRBV7-6
CASSPGGVAGAETQYF
TGTGCCAGCAGCCCAGGGGGGGTGGCAGGGGCGGAGACCCAGTACTTC
>TRBJ2-2|-|-|TRBV7-9
CASSEQGVNTGELFF
TGTGCCAGCAGCGAACAGGGAGTGAACACCGGGGAGCTGTTTTTT
>TRBJ1-3|-|-|TRBV12-3/TRBV12-4
CASGNRAGNTIYF
TGTGCCAGCGGAAACAGGGCTGGAAACACCATATATTTT
>TRBJ2-7|TRBD2|-|TRBV7-9
CASSGAGALEQYF
TGTGCCAGCAGCGGAGCGGGAGCTTTGGAGCAGTACTTC
>TRBJ1-2|-|once|TRBV7-9
CASSLDQGGYTF
TGTGCCAGCAGCTTAGACCAGGGTGGCTACACCTTC
>TRBJ1-4|-|-|TRBV27
CASSLRWGGEKLFF
TGTGCCAGCAGTTTAAGGTGGGGGGGAGAAAAACTGTTTTTT
>TRBJ2-3|-|-|TRBV18
CASSPPRLSQFTDTQYF
TGTGCCAGCTCACCACCAAGACTGTCGCAGTTCACAGATACGCAGTATTTT
>TRBJ2-2|-|-|TRBV11-2
CASSLAASANTGELFF
TGTGCCAGCAGCTTAGCGGCTAGCGCTAATACCGGGGAGCTGTTTTTT
>TRBJ2-3|TRBD2|-|TRBV19
CASSWSSGKTDTQYF
TGTGCCAGTAGTTGGTCTAGCGGGAAGACAGATACGCAGTATTTT
>TRBJ2-1|TRBD1|-|TRBV7-9
CASSFIPGGSRNEQFF
TGTGCCAGCAGCTTTATCCCAGGGGGTTCGAGGAATGAGCAGTTCTTC
>TRBJ1-1|-|-|TRBV19
CASKDPMNTEAFF
TGTGCCAGTAAGGATCCTATGAACACTGAAGCTTTCTTT
>TRBJ2-7|-|-|TRBV6-2/TRBV6-3
CASSYRPGYPYEQYF
TGTGCCAGCAGTTACCGCCCAGGGTATCCCTACGAGCAGTACTTC
>TRBJ2-5|TRBD1|-|TRBV5-1
CASSFTGVDRSETQYF
TGCGCCAGCAGCTTCACAGGGGTGGACCGTTCGGAGACCCAGTACTTC
>TRBJ1-5|-|-|TRBV2
CASSDRLKSNQPQHF
TGTGCCAGCAGTGACAGATTGAAGAGCAATCAGCCCCAGCATTTT
>TRBJ1-2|-|-|TRBV5-1
CASRFTESPNYGYTF
TGCGCCAGCAGGTTTACAGAGTCTCCTAACTATGGCTACACCTTC
>TRBJ1-1|-|once|TRBV6-5
CASTPGPRNTEAFF
TGTGCCAGCACTCCGGGACCACGGAACACTGAAGCTTTCTTT
>TRBJ1-3|-|-|TRBV6-6
CASSYSLGFGNTIYF
TGTGCCAGCAGTTACTCACTAGGGTTTGGAAACACCATATATTTT
>TRBJ2-2|TRBD2|-|TRBV7-9
CASSAGTRSRELFF
TGTGCCAGCAGCGCCGGGACTAGAAGCCGGGAGCTGTTTTTT
>TRBJ2-7|TRBD2|-|TRBV7-9
CASSLARTSGGSYEQYF
TGTGCCAGCAGCTTAGCGAGGACTAGCGGGGGATCCTACGAGCAGTACTTC
>TRBJ2-7|-|-|TRBV28
CASTLPGQSYEQYF
TGTGCCAGCACCCTCCCCGGGCAGTCCTACGAGCAGTACTTC
>TRBJ1-2|TRBD1|-|TRBV7-2
CASSPSGQGSHGYTF
TGTGCCAGCAGCCCCTCCGGACAGGGGTCCCATGGCTACACCTTC
>TRBJ2-3|-|-|TRBV5-4
CASSPRREKDTQYF
TGTGCCAGCAGCCCGAGACGGGAGAAAGATACGCAGTATTTT
>TRBJ2-7|-|few|TRBV19
CASSTAGLREQYF
TGTGCCAGTAGTACCGCAGGGCTGAGGGAGCAGTACTTC
>TRBJ2-2|-|-|TRBV5-4
CATTPSGAANTGELFF
TGTGCCACTACACCCTCGGGGGCTGCGAACACCGGGGAGCTGTTTTTT
>TRBJ1-2|-|-|TRBV6-2/TRBV6-3
CVSSYAPGRNYGYTF
TGTGTCAGCAGTTACGCCCCCGGCAGAAACTATGGCTACACCTTC
>TRBJ1-1|TRBD1|-|TRBV5-1
CASSLADRETTEAFF
TGCGCCAGCAGCTTGGCCGACAGGGAGACCACTGAAGCTTTCTTT
>TRBJ2-5|-|-|TRBV27
CASSLRGLGETQYF
TGTGCCAGCAGTTTAAGGGGGTTAGGGGAGACCCAGTACTTC
>TRBJ2-1|-|few|TRBV16
CASSQSGGNEQFF
TGTGCCAGCAGCCAGTCCGGGGGCAATGAGCAGTTCTTC
>TRBJ2-7|-|-|TRBV5-1
CASSLVGESHEQYF
TGCGCCAGCAGCTTGGTAGGGGAAAGCCACGAGCAGTACTTC
>TRBJ2-3|TRBD2|-|TRBV4-2
CASSRLASGREGTDTQYF
TGTGCCAGCAGCCGGTTGGCTAGCGGGAGGGAGGGCACAGATACGCAGTATTTT
>TRBJ1-4|-|-|TRBV7-9
CASSMDSLELFF
TGTGCCAGCAGCATGGACAGTCTGGAACTGTTTTTT
>TRBJ1-3|-|-|TRBV10-3
CAIRGDTSSGNTIYF
TGTGCCATCAGGGGGGACACGAGCTCTGGAAACACCATATATTTT
>TRBJ1-1|-|-|TRBV5-1
CASSSGLMNTEAFF
TGCGCCAGCAGCTCGGGACTTATGAACACTGAAGCTTTCTTT
>TRBJ1-1|TRBD1|once|TRBV5-5
CASRFGTGKDEAFF
TGTGCCAGCAGATTCGGGACAGGGAAGGATGAAGCTTTCTTT
>TRBJ2-7|-|-|TRBV7-8
CASSVYGGAYEQYF
TGTGCCAGCAGCGTGTACGGCGGAGCCTACGAGCAGTACTTC
>TRBJ2-5|TRBD2|-|TRBV4-2
CASSQGTSRETQYF
TGTGCCAGCAGCCAAGGGACTAGTAGAGAGACCCAGTACTTC
>TRBJ2-1|-|-|TRBV7-3
CASSPSLGSHNEQFF
TGTGCCAGCAGTCCTTCCCTAGGTAGCCACAATGAGCAGTTCTTC
>TRBJ1-6|-|few|TRBV6-5
CASSYRGSGDNSPLHF
TGTGCCAGCAGTTACCGAGGATCCGGAGACAATTCACCCCTCCACTTT